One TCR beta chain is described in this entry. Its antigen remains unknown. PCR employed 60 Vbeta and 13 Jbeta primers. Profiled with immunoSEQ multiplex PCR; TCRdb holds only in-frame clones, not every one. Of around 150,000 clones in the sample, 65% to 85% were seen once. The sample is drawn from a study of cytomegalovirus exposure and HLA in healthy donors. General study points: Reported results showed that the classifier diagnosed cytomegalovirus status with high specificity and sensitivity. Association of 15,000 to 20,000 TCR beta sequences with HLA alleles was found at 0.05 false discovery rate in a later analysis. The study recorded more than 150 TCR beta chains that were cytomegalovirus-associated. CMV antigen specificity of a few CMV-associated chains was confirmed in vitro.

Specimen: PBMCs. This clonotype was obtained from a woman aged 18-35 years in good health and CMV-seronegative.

CDR3 region: CASSYDREDNEQFF. In nucleotides, the CDR3 is TGTGCCAGCAGTTACGATAGGGAGGACAATGAGCAGTTCTTC. J is TRBJ2-1 and V is TRBV6-5; D is possibly TRBD2 (6 bases). The CDR3 extends over 14 amino acids. Deletions cut 2 bases from V and 5 bases from J, with 10 bases between. Germline CDR1 is MNHEY and CDR2 is SVGAGI.